The subject of this entry is one T cell receptor beta chain. The antigen remains unidentified. The V end lost 8 bases, the J end lost 1 base, and 14 bases lay between the germline ends. The length of the CDR3 is 14 residues. The germline V gene encodes CDR1 MNHNS and CDR2 SASEGT. The data are from a study of blood T cells in healthy people across ages. For the second PCR, which ran for roughly 6 to 11 cycles, a sample-barcoded 5' primer and a J-beta primer mix were used. MiXCR was run by TCRdb on the 5' RACE reads, yielding one entry per CDR3 protein. The sample lists about 1,400,000 distinct CDR3 sequences, 42% occurring once. Study-level results: Naive CD4+ cells and diversity were both higher in long-lived donors than in aged donors.

This TCR was sampled from a woman aged 18-30 years in good health. Sequencing used blood. This chain joins TRBV6-1 and TRBJ1-1, with D perhaps TRBD1 (6 bases). The CDR3 DNA follows: TGTGCCAGCCTAAGAGACAGGCCGAACACTGAAGCTTTCTTT. Translation: CASLRDRPNTEAFF.